These 5 T cell receptor beta chains originate from one sample sequenced in a study of control samples from healthy donors and cancer patients. Only in-frame clones appear in the TCRdb table, and some are missing; sequencing was by immunoSEQ multiplex PCR. The table has 130,000 or so clones, around 87% seen once. Specimen: blood. The receptors stem from a man aged 40-49 years in good health.

Written as DNA, the CDR3 is TGTGCCAGCAGCCCCGGTGGGGGGGGCCCCACAGATACGCAGTATTTT. Encoded protein: CASSPGGGGPTDTQYF. The rearrangement joins TRBV3-1 (or the pseudogene TRBV3-2) to TRBJ2-3; perhaps TRBD2 as D (7 bases). Germline CDR1 is LGHDT and CDR2 is YNNKEL (reference sequence). Trimming cost V 4 bases and J 2 bases, with 16 bases left between them. This CDR3 has 16 residues.

The chain couples TRBV12-3 or TRBV12-4 to TRBJ1-5, with 7 bases aligning to TRBD1. J was trimmed by 15 bases and V by 0 bases; bases with no gene match: 8. CDR3 size: 13 residues. The CDR3 sequence is CASSLAPSKGAHF. The CDR3 DNA is TGTGCCAGCAGTTTAGCGCCCTCAAAGGGGGCGCATTTT.

The chain uses TRBV4-1 and TRBJ1-1; D call uncertain. The CDR3 extends over 15 amino acids. Trimming took off 3 bases at V and 4 bases at J, with 15 bases between the two ends. Germline-derived CDR1 and CDR2 are MGHRA and YSYEKL. CDR3 sequence: CASSHPAGVPTEAFF. In nucleotides, the CDR3 is TGCGCCAGCAGCCACCCCGCCGGGGTACCCACTGAAGCTTTCTTT.

This clone was detected only a few times. The chain is built from TRBV4-1 and TRBJ2-3; D not resolved. Per germline, CDR1 MGHRA and CDR2 YSYEKL. CDR3 size: 14 residues. V was trimmed by 9 bases and J by 0 bases, leaving 13 bases between them. The CDR3 DNA reads TGCGCCAGTCGTAGTGTCACTAGCACAGATACGCAGTATTTT. Translating it yields CASRSVTSTDTQYF.

This rearrangement joins TRBV12-3 or TRBV12-4 to TRBJ2-1; 11 bases map to TRBD1. The CDR3 has 13 amino acids. V lost 7 bases to trimming and J lost 13 bases; unmatched junction nucleotides: 9. CDR3 coding DNA: TGTGCCAGCACCGTGGACAGGGGGCCCACACAGTTCTTC. It codes for CASTVDRGPTQFF.